This T cell receptor (beta chain) is drawn from a study of T cell responses to AZD1222 COVID-19 vaccine. Study observations and caveats: Unmutated variant regions are reportedly targeted by nearly half of spike-specific TCRs. The CD4 TCRs associated with vaccination extended across spike and predominated at 160-218 and 743-854. Most donors were white British, females outnumbered males, and clonal diversity was possibly underestimated. Baseline seropositivity characterized only six AZD1222 recipients.

TCRdb's copy holds only in-frame clones and misses some; the assay was immunoSEQ multiplex PCR. The sample lists 150,000 or so clones, roughly nine tenths occurring once. This clone was recorded only once. Antigen specificity is unknown. The CDR3 has 12 residues. The germline CDR1 and CDR2 sequences are LGHDT and YNNKEL (reference sequence). V lost 3 bases and J lost 11, with 13 bases in between. The source is an adult in good health. The input for sequencing was peripheral blood, taken on day 0 of AZD1222 vaccination. The chain combines TRBV3-1 (or the pseudogene TRBV3-2) with TRBJ1-1; D unresolved. The CDR3 sequence is CASSHSPQEAFF. CDR3 nucleotide sequence: TGTGCCAGCAGCCACAGTCCCCAGGAGGCTTTCTTT.